This T cell receptor beta chain stems from a study of blood T cell repertoires in COVID-19. At the level of the study: Samples came from the United States, Italy and Spain, spanning acute and convalescent COVID-19. PBMCs, B-cell-depleted T cells, or T cells provided the cDNA or gDNA that made up the material.

In the source study's methods: Amplification from reference gene primers served as the basis for estimated nucleated cell counts. Using immunoSEQ multiplex PCR, the repertoire was profiled, and TCRdb retains in-frame clones only, with some absent. V, J and clone size are those of that table, while D and trimming were read from the DNA. Among 250,000 to 300,000 clones listed, approximately 90% were seen once. The CDR3 totals 11 residues. The V end lost 3 bases, the J end lost 4 bases, and 3 bases lay between the germline ends. The germline V gene encodes CDR1 LGHDT and CDR2 YNNKEL (reference sequence).

Material for sequencing was PBMCs or T cells enriched from blood (not recorded which). V gene TRBV3-1 (or the pseudogene TRBV3-2) combines with J gene TRBJ2-5; D unresolved. The clonotype comes from a woman aged 40 to 49 with acute COVID-19. DNA of the CDR3: TGTGCCAGCAGCCACCTAGAGACCCAGTACTTC. This encodes CASSHLETQYF.